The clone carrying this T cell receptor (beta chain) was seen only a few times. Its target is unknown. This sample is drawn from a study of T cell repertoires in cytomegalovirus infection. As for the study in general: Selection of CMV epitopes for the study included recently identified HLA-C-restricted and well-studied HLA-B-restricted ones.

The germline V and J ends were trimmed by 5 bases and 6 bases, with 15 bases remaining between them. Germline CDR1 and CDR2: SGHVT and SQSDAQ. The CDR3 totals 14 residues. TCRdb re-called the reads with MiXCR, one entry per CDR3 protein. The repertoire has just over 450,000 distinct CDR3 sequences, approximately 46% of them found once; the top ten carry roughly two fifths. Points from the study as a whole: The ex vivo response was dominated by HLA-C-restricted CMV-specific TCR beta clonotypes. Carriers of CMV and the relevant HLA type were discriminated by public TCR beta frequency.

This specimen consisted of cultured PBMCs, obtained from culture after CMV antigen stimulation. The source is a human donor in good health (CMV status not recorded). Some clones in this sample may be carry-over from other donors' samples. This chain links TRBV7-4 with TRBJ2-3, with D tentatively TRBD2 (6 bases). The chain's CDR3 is CASSRRDSPDTQYF. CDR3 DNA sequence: TGTGCCAGCAGCAGACGGGACTCGCCGGATACGCAGTATTTT.